The 18 T cell receptor beta chains below were found in one sample sequenced in a study of OX40 agonist ivuxolimab in advanced cancers. Only in-frame clones appear in the TCRdb table, and some are missing; sequencing was by immunoSEQ multiplex PCR. This table holds about 48,000 clones, about 88% found once. Sample: CD4+ or CD8+ T cells sorted from blood, taken in a trial of the OX40 agonist ivuxolimab. All receptors come from an adult with an advanced solid tumor such as melanoma, head and neck, liver or kidney cancer.

This chain uses TRBV5-6 with TRBJ2-5, with TRBD1 matching over 9 bases. This CDR3 spans 14 amino acids. The trim removed 3 bases at V and 5 bases at J, leaving 5 bases unmatched. Germline CDR1 and CDR2: SGHDT and YYEEEE. CDR3 bases: TGTGCCAGCAGCTACGGGACAGGGTCTGAGACCCAGTACTTC. Translation: CASSYGTGSETQYF.

The chain recombines TRBV4-1 with TRBJ2-1, with TRBD2 matching over 12 bases. J gave up 1 base and V 2 bases, and 3 bases lay outside the gene matches. Germline V gene lookup returns CDR1 MGHRA and CDR2 YSYEKL. CDR3 length: 17 amino acids. CDR3 nucleotides: TGCGCCAGCAGCCAACATGGACTAGCGGGGTCCTACAATGAGCAGTTCTTC. This sequence encodes CASSQHGLAGSYNEQFF.

The chain couples TRBV30 to TRBJ1-3; tentatively, D is TRBD1 (5 bases). Per germline, CDR1 GTSNPN and CDR2 SVGIG (reference sequence). Trimming shortened V by 3 bases and J by 4 bases, and 7 bases separated the two germline ends. The CDR3 consists of 12 residues. CDR3 sequence: CAWSTGGNTIYF. The CDR3 DNA is TGTGCCTGGAGCACAGGCGGAAACACCATATATTTT.

The rearrangement links TRBV6-6 to TRBJ1-3; D not resolved. Trimming took 4 bases from V and 2 from J, leaving 12 bases between them. The length of the CDR3 is 15 residues. CDR1 and CDR2 (germline): MNHNY, SVGAGI (reference sequence). CDR3 nucleotides: TGTGCCAGCAGTTTTAACACGGACCCTGGAAACACCATATATTTT. Translating gives CASSFNTDPGNTIYF.

The chain combines TRBV13 with TRBJ2-2; 7 bases map to TRBD2. This CDR3 comprises 17 residues. V was clipped by 1 base and J by 4 bases; unmatched bases: 9. Germline CDR1 reads PRHDT; CDR2 reads FYEKMQ (reference sequence). CDR3 bases: TGTGCCAGCAGCTTAGCCCAAGCGGGGACGGGCACCGGGGAGCTGTTTTTT. Translating it yields CASSLAQAGTGTGELFF. The variable domain in full, with the rest retrieved from reference TRBV13 and TRBJ2-2, is AAGVIQSPRHLIKEKRETATLKCYPIPRHDTVYWYQQGPGQDPQFLISFYEKMQSDKGSIPDRFSAQQFSDYHSELNMSSLELGDSALYFCASSLAQAGTGTGELFFGEGSRLTVL.

V is TRBV29-1 and J is TRBJ2-2; TRBD2 matches 11 bases. The V segment lost 7 bases and the J segment 5 bases; nucleotides outside the gene matches: 6. The CDR3 is 14 amino acids. The germline V gene encodes CDR1 SQVTM and CDR2 ANQGSEA. CDR3 sequence: CSATSGRRTGELFF. The CDR3 DNA follows: TGCAGCGCTACTAGCGGGAGACGGACCGGGGAGCTGTTTTTT.

DNA of the CDR3: TGCGCCAGCAGCCAAGATTTTCAAGCGGACAATGAGCAGTTCTTC. This translates into CASSQDFQADNEQFF. The chain carries TRBV4-3 and TRBJ2-1; perhaps TRBD2 as D (5 bases). V lost 0 bases to trimming and J lost 5 bases, with 11 bases between them. Germline assignment: CDR1 LGHNA and CDR2 YSLEER. The CDR3 totals 15 residues.

CDR3 sequence (DNA): TGTGCCAGTAGTATATACGAGGGGGACGGCAAAAACATTCAGTACTTC. This translates into CASSIYEGDGKNIQYF. The chain employs TRBV19 and TRBJ2-4, with TRBD1 as a possible D gene (6 bases). The germline V gene has CDR1 LNHDA and CDR2 SQIVND (reference sequence). V was trimmed by 2 bases and J by 3 bases, leaving 14 bases between them. This CDR3 comprises 16 residues.

The genes are TRBV7-2 and TRBJ2-5; D is possibly TRBD1 or TRBD2 (5 bases each). The germline CDR1 and CDR2 sequences are SGHTA and FQGNSA. The V and J ends lost 3 bases and 1 base respectively, with 12 bases between them. The CDR3 length is 15 residues. The CDR3 sequence: CASSFYWDAQETQYF. The CDR3, as DNA: TGTGCCAGCAGCTTTTATTGGGACGCCCAAGAGACCCAGTACTTC.

J is TRBJ2-7 and V is TRBV2; 7 nucleotides line up with TRBD1. This CDR3 has 15 residues. Germline trimming cut 3 bases from V and 3 bases from J; bases unmatched to any gene: 8. The germline V gene has CDR1 SNHLY and CDR2 FYNNEI. The CDR3, as DNA: TGTGCCAGCAGTGAGACAGGGCCCGCCCACTACGAGCAGTACTTC. Protein sequence: CASSETGPAHYEQYF.

The chain links TRBV5-1 to TRBJ2-1; TRBD1 matches at 7 bases. The trim removed 0 bases at V and 10 bases at J, leaving 4 bases unmatched. The V gene's germline CDR1 is SGHRS and CDR2 YFSETQ. CDR3 length: 13 residues. This CDR3 reads CASSLEGDREQFF. The CDR3 DNA follows: TGCGCCAGCAGCTTGGAAGGGGACAGAGAGCAGTTCTTC.

Worth noting for this clone: Within the sample, other DNA sequences also encode this same CDR3. The chain uses TRBV6-5 and TRBJ2-7; weak D call: TRBD2 (6 bases). The CDR3 is 14 amino acids. Per germline, CDR1 MNHEY and CDR2 SVGAGI. V lost 2 bases and J 1 base, leaving 9 bases between the germline ends. CDR3 sequence: CASSYGGASYEQYF. The CDR3 region has the DNA TGTGCCAGCAGTTACGGAGGGGCGTCCTACGAGCAGTACTTC.

The count of this clone is one. The V gene is TRBV13, the J gene TRBJ2-2; 13 positions agree with TRBD2. CDR1 and CDR2 from the germline V gene are PRHDT and FYEKMQ (reference sequence). This CDR3 contains 18 residues. V lost 3 bases, J lost 1 base, and 5 bases stayed unmatched. In DNA, the CDR3 is TGTGCCAGCAGCTTGGGGACTAGCGGGGCGATGAACACCGGGGAGCTGTTTTTT. This encodes CASSLGTSGAMNTGELFF.

The rearrangement joins TRBV7-9 to TRBJ1-1, with 8 bases lining up with TRBD1. The CDR3 contains 13 residues. Germline trimming cut 1 base from V and 11 bases from J; bases unmatched to any gene: 6. CDR1 is SEHNR and CDR2 is FQNEAQ in the germline V gene (reference sequence). The chain's CDR3 is CASSLGTGLFAFF. The CDR3 region has the DNA TGTGCCAGCAGCTTAGGGACAGGGCTGTTCGCTTTCTTT.

The genes are TRBV28 and TRBJ1-6; D gene ambiguous. Germline CDR1 reads MDHEN; CDR2 reads SYDVKM. This CDR3 has 15 amino acids. V was clipped by 6 bases and J by 0 bases, with 9 bases between them. The CDR3 bases are TGTGCCAGCAGCCAAACGAGCTCCTATAATTCACCCCTCCACTTT. Its translation: CASSQTSSYNSPLHF.

The chain links TRBV5-1 to TRBJ2-6; the D gene is possibly TRBD1 (6 bases). The CDR3 is 15 amino acids. From germline, CDR1 is SGHRS and CDR2 YFSETQ. With 3 bases removed from V and 1 base from J, the gap between germline ends came to 8 bases. The CDR3 here is CASSSGESGANVLTF. DNA of the CDR3: TGCGCCAGCAGCTCAGGGGAATCTGGGGCCAACGTCCTGACTTTC.

By proportion, this clone is medium-sized. The chain has TRBV6-1 and TRBJ2-5, with a weak D call TRBD1 (6 bases). CDR3 length: 15 amino acids. Germline CDR1 is MNHNS and CDR2 is SASEGT. V was pared by 1 base and J by 2 bases, with 11 bases between. The CDR3 loop reads CASSEGAGEQETQYF. CDR3 bases: TGTGCCAGCAGTGAAGGCGCAGGGGAACAAGAGACCCAGTACTTC.

The chain is built from TRBV14 and TRBJ1-4, with D perhaps TRBD1 (5 bases). The CDR3 has 15 amino acids. Germline V gene lookup returns CDR1 SGHDN and CDR2 FVKESK. The ends were cut back, 4 bases at V and 2 bases at J, with 11 bases in the middle. CDR3: CASSLGHLTNEKLFF. DNA of the CDR3: TGTGCCAGCAGCCTTGGACATTTGACTAATGAAAAACTGTTTTTT.